This T cell receptor beta chain stems from a study of T-cell reconstitution after alpha-beta-depleted transplantation in children. The CDR3 spans 12 residues. Trimming took 2 bases from V and 9 from J, leaving 10 bases between them. Germline loops: CDR1 LGHDT, CDR2 YNNKEL (reference sequence). Unique molecular identifiers were built into the TCRbeta library. TCRdb itself ran the PCR reads through MiXCR, one entry per CDR3 protein. This table holds around 680,000 distinct CDR3 sequences, approximately 15% found once. The source material was PBMCs from the stem cell graft donor, sampled from the stem cell graft. This chain uses TRBV3-1 with TRBJ1-1; D gene uncertain. This receptor was obtained from a human donor who donated a stem cell graft to a child with acute myeloid leukemia. The CDR3 DNA reads TGTGCCAGCAGCCAATTGAGCGTTCAAGCTTTCTTT. Encoded protein: CASSQLSVQAFF.